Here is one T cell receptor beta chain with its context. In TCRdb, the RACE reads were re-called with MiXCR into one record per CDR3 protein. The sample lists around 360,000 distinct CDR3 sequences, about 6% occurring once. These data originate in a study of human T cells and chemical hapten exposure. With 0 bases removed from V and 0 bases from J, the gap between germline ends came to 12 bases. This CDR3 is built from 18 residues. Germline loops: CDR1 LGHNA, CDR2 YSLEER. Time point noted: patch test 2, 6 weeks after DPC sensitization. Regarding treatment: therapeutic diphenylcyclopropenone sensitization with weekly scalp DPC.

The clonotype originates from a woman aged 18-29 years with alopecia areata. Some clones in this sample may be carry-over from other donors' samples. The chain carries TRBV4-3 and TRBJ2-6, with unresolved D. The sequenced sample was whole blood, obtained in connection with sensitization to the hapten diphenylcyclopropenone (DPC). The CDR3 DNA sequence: TGCGCCAGCAGCCAAGATGGGTCAGGACCCTCTGGGGCCAACGTCCTGACTTTC. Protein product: CASSQDGSGPSGANVLTF.